This T cell receptor (beta chain) was documented in a study of early T cells in non-severe SARS-CoV-2 infection. There are 12 residues in the CDR3. Germline-derived CDR1 and CDR2 are SQVTM and ANQGSEA. Regarding the study as a whole: There was a bias toward anti-spike CD8 responses in VDJdb matching, which missed private and CD4 specificities.

On this clonotype: Its target is not known. A clone one base away is much larger, so this may be a read error.

One entry per CDR3 protein, called by TCRdb with MiXCR from the 5' RACE reads. The profile shows some 91,000 distinct CDR3 sequences, about 13% of them singletons. This rearrangement joins TRBV29-1 to TRBJ2-7; D possibly corresponds to TRBD1 (5 bases). Sequencing was performed on whole blood. The origin of this receptor is an adult who was a healthcare worker with PCR-confirmed SARS-CoV-2 infection or an uninfected control (not recorded which). DNA of the CDR3: TGCGGCGTTAGTGACAGCTCCTACGAGCAGTACTTC. Translated: CGVSDSSYEQYF.